This is a list of T cell receptor beta chains from one sample in a study of T cells in Graves' hyperthyroidism and ophthalmopathy. TCRdb used MiXCR to reprocess the multiplex PCR reads, holding one entry per CDR3 protein. The sample shows 360,000 or so distinct CDR3 sequences, around 15% of them seen only once. Sequenced sample: blood. These TCRs come from a woman in her sixties with Graves' ophthalmopathy. The CDR3 runs from the conserved cysteine through the conserved F or W. Size values are once, few and many counts, or a class for expanded clones, and some rows have none.

V gene: TRBV20-1; J gene: TRBJ1-3; clone size: many; CDR3 protein: CSAPDRTEGNTIYF
V gene: TRBV5-1; J gene: TRBJ2-3; clone size: many; CDR3 protein: CASSEPKLATSTDTQYF
V gene: TRBV29-1; J gene: TRBJ2-7; clone size: many; CDR3 protein: CSAGTIDEQYF
V gene: TRBV7-9; J gene: TRBJ2-3; clone size: few; CDR3 protein: CASSLGFAGLSTDTQYF
V gene: TRBV2; J gene: TRBJ1-1; clone size: many; CDR3 protein: CASSSHRGPNTEAFF
V gene: TRBV20-1; J gene: TRBJ2-3; clone size: many; CDR3 protein: CSARDPQQGPPDTQYF
V gene: TRBV5-1; J gene: TRBJ2-3; clone size: many; CDR3 protein: CASSLAQGGTDTQYF
V gene: TRBV28; J gene: TRBJ2-4; clone size: NA; CDR3 protein: CASSYSPTGTEAKNIQYF
V gene: TRBV5-1; J gene: TRBJ1-5; clone size: many; CDR3 protein: CASSLMGDQPQHF
V gene: TRBV6-1; J gene: TRBJ2-7; clone size: many; CDR3 protein: CASSGERDWVEQYF
V gene: TRBV28; J gene: TRBJ2-1; clone size: many; CDR3 protein: CASSRLGMAYGREGGEQFF
V gene: TRBV2; J gene: TRBJ2-1; clone size: many; CDR3 protein: CASSASAPSYNEQFF
V gene: TRBV28; J gene: TRBJ1-2; clone size: few; CDR3 protein: CASNRGVAMGYTF
V gene: TRBV28; J gene: TRBJ1-6; clone size: many; CDR3 protein: CASSLQQGPLSLHF
V gene: TRBV30; J gene: TRBJ2-5; clone size: many; CDR3 protein: CAWARGRGGGKTQYF
V gene: TRBV5-1; J gene: TRBJ2-5; clone size: NA; CDR3 protein: CASSWGQVYQETQYF
V gene: TRBV18; J gene: TRBJ1-1; clone size: few; CDR3 protein: CASSERTGNTEAFF
V gene: TRBV6-2/TRBV6-3; J gene: TRBJ2-7; clone size: many; CDR3 protein: CASSFKLAEGSSYEQYF
V gene: TRBV7-8; J gene: TRBJ2-5; clone size: many; CDR3 protein: CASSLRGAGETQYF
V gene: TRBV12-5; J gene: TRBJ2-1; clone size: few; CDR3 protein: CASGLGTRGPGGEQFF
V gene: TRBV7-2; J gene: TRBJ2-7; clone size: many; CDR3 protein: CASSLVRDRANEQYF
V gene: TRBV9; J gene: TRBJ2-1; clone size: few; CDR3 protein: CASSVVLSGKSDEQFF
V gene: TRBV7-9; J gene: TRBJ2-1; clone size: few; CDR3 protein: CASSGSGSLSYNEQFF
V gene: TRBV7-8; J gene: TRBJ2-2; clone size: NA; CDR3 protein: CASSPAQGMKAGELFF
V gene: TRBV10-3; J gene: TRBJ1-5; clone size: few; CDR3 protein: CAISGRQGNQPQHF
V gene: TRBV19; J gene: TRBJ2-1; clone size: NA; CDR3 protein: CASSIINNEQFF
V gene: TRBV20-1; J gene: TRBJ2-5; clone size: few; CDR3 protein: CSSRGGDGTQYF
V gene: TRBV4-1; J gene: TRBJ2-5; clone size: NA; CDR3 protein: CASSQDRPQETQYF
V gene: TRBV3-1; J gene: TRBJ2-1; clone size: many; CDR3 protein: CASSRDPSSSYNEQFF
V gene: TRBV2; J gene: TRBJ2-3; clone size: NA; CDR3 protein: CASSVGQGRGTDTQYF